A selection of T cell receptor beta chains follows, all from one sample in a study of cytomegalovirus exposure and HLA in healthy donors. Profiling relied on immunoSEQ multiplex PCR, and the TCRdb table lists in-frame clones only, not all of them. The sample lists 170,000 or so clones, 77% occurring once. Material for sequencing was PBMCs. The source of these receptors is a woman aged 25 to 45 in good health and CMV-seropositive. Both conserved end residues are part of each CDR3. Fields, in order: V gene, D gene, clone size, J gene, CDR3 protein, CDR3 DNA. The D gene is left open where the match is weak. Clone size is stated in some rows and not others, as once, few, many or a class when expanded.

V gene: TRBV6-5
D gene: -
clone size: -
J gene: TRBJ2-3
CDR3 protein: CASSYEASVTGLTQYF
CDR3 DNA: TGTGCCAGCAGTTACGAGGCCTCAGTGACGGGACTTACGCAGTATTTT

V gene: TRBV7-8
D gene: TRBD1
clone size: -
J gene: TRBJ1-5
CDR3 protein: CASSPEGWTGGQPQHF
CDR3 DNA: TGTGCCAGCAGCCCAGAGGGTTGGACAGGGGGACAGCCCCAGCATTTT

V gene: TRBV15
D gene: TRBD2
clone size: few
J gene: TRBJ2-3
CDR3 protein: CATSRDLFLADSTDTQYF
CDR3 DNA: TGTGCCACCAGCAGAGATTTATTTCTAGCGGATAGCACAGATACGCAGTATTTT

V gene: TRBV6-5
D gene: TRBD1
clone size: -
J gene: TRBJ1-1
CDR3 protein: CASSPGQTEAFF
CDR3 DNA: TGTGCCAGCAGCCCGGGACAGACTGAAGCTTTCTTT

V gene: TRBV27
D gene: -
clone size: -
J gene: TRBJ2-7
CDR3 protein: CASSDTGILGYEQYF
CDR3 DNA: TGTGCCAGCAGTGATACAGGGATCTTAGGCTACGAGCAGTACTTC

V gene: TRBV2
D gene: -
clone size: -
J gene: TRBJ1-6
CDR3 protein: CASSEGEGYGSPLHF
CDR3 DNA: TGTGCCAGCAGTGAAGGGGAGGGGTATGGTTCACCCCTCCACTTT

V gene: TRBV19
D gene: -
clone size: -
J gene: TRBJ2-1
CDR3 protein: CASSILAGPSNNEQFF
CDR3 DNA: TGTGCCAGTAGTATATTGGCGGGTCCTTCGAACAATGAGCAGTTCTTC

V gene: TRBV7-2
D gene: TRBD2
clone size: -
J gene: TRBJ2-2
CDR3 protein: CASSPWTSGRFEELFF
CDR3 DNA: TGTGCCAGCAGCCCATGGACTAGCGGGAGATTCGAGGAGCTGTTTTTT

V gene: TRBV10-3
D gene: TRBD2
clone size: -
J gene: TRBJ2-1
CDR3 protein: CAISETLAGAYNEQFF
CDR3 DNA: TGTGCCATCAGTGAGACGCTAGCGGGAGCCTACAATGAGCAGTTCTTC

V gene: TRBV30
D gene: TRBD1
clone size: few
J gene: TRBJ1-3
CDR3 protein: CAWSKGASGNTIYF
CDR3 DNA: TGTGCCTGGAGCAAGGGGGCTTCTGGAAACACCATATATTTT

V gene: TRBV5-1
D gene: -
clone size: -
J gene: TRBJ2-7
CDR3 protein: CASSLGDLFDRSYEQYF
CDR3 DNA: TGCGCCAGCAGCTTGGGCGATCTTTTTGACAGATCCTACGAGCAGTACTTC

V gene: TRBV29-1
D gene: TRBD1
clone size: -
J gene: TRBJ2-1
CDR3 protein: CSVDRGYNEQFF
CDR3 DNA: TGCAGCGTAGACAGGGGTTACAATGAGCAGTTCTTC

V gene: TRBV19
D gene: -
clone size: -
J gene: TRBJ1-5
CDR3 protein: CASKVPRVQHF
CDR3 DNA: TGTGCCAGTAAAGTCCCCAGGGTCCAGCATTTT

V gene: TRBV28
D gene: -
clone size: -
J gene: TRBJ2-7
CDR3 protein: CATFNRDTDEQYF
CDR3 DNA: TGTGCCACCTTTAACAGGGATACAGACGAGCAGTACTTC

V gene: TRBV5-1
D gene: -
clone size: -
J gene: TRBJ2-2
CDR3 protein: CASSLFGSEGGELFF
CDR3 DNA: TGCGCCAGCAGCTTGTTTGGGTCCGAGGGCGGGGAGCTGTTTTTT

V gene: TRBV12-5
D gene: -
clone size: once
J gene: TRBJ2-6
CDR3 protein: CASGSGVSGANVLTF
CDR3 DNA: TGTGCTAGTGGGTCAGGCGTCTCTGGGGCCAACGTCCTGACTTTC